The 12 T cell receptor beta chains given below trace back to one sample, sequenced in a study of CD8+ T cells in alopecia areata (dated by TCRdb to 2017 to 2018). Interpreted using the paper, the time point label stands for: baseline before oral tofacitinib. The library was produced with the immunoSEQ multiplex PCR assay. RNA was extracted from all samples and reverse transcribed into cDNA as template for TCR sequencing. TCRdb's version of the immuneACCESS table is confined to in-frame rearrangements and falls short of the full clone set. An unresolved V gene accounts for under half of the shortfall where checked; the remainder is of unknown origin. The sample records about 180,000 clones, 59% of which are singletons. The top ten constitute approximately 14% of the sample. The sequencing here drew on CD4+ T cells sorted from blood, taken at week 0. All receptors come from a human donor with alopecia areata.

V gene TRBV19 combines with J gene TRBJ1-4; D remains unclear. CDR3 size: 13 residues. Germline CDR1 and CDR2: LNHDA and SQIVND (reference sequence). V lost 7 bases and J lost 3, with 9 bases in between. The CDR3 is CASKRLANEKLFF. CDR3 DNA: TGTGCCAGTAAGAGGTTGGCTAATGAAAAACTGTTTTTT.

This clone turned up a few times. V gene TRBV6-5 combines with J gene TRBJ2-7; 9 bases map to TRBD1. The CDR3 is 13 amino acids. The junction had 6 bases not matched to a gene; V was cut back by 6 bases and J by 6 bases. CDR1 and CDR2 from the germline V gene are MNHEY and SVGAGI. CDR3 nucleotide sequence: TGTGCCAGCAGGCCCGGGACAGGGACCGAGCAGTACTTC. This gives the protein CASRPGTGTEQYF.

The chain carries TRBV9 and TRBJ2-2; TRBD1 might be the D (6 bases). CDR3 length: 15 residues. Germline assignment: CDR1 SGDLS and CDR2 YYNGEE. The V and J ends lost 0 bases and 9 bases respectively, with 15 bases between them. CDR3 bases: TGTGCCAGCAGCGTAGCCCCGGGACACCAACGGGAGCTGTTTTTT. Its translation: CASSVAPGHQRELFF. The full variable domain, its missing parts supplied by reference TRBV9 and TRBJ2-2, is DSGVTQTPKHLITATGQRVTLRCSPRSGDLSVYWYQQSLDQGLQFLIQYYNGEERAKGNILERFSAQQFPDLHSELNLSSLELGDSALYFCASSVAPGHQRELFFGEGSRLTVL.

The rearrangement uses TRBV30 and TRBJ2-3, with D perhaps TRBD1 (6 bases). The germline V and J ends were trimmed by 3 bases and 3 bases, with 16 bases remaining between them. CDR1 and CDR2 (germline): GTSNPN, SVGIG (reference sequence). The CDR3 spans 15 residues. CDR3 sequence: CAWRQGRIWTDTQYF. CDR3 DNA sequence: TGTGCCTGGAGACAGGGCAGGATTTGGACAGATACGCAGTATTTT. Based on the CDR3 plus reference TRBV30 and TRBJ2-3, the full variable domain is SQTIHQWPATLVQPVGSPLSLECTVEGTSNPNLYWYRQAAGRGLQLLFYSVGIGQISSEVPQNLSASRPQDRQFILSSKKLLLSDSGFYLCAWRQGRIWTDTQYFGPGTRLTVL.

This clone came up a few times. The chain links TRBV2 to TRBJ2-7; D unresolved. In germline, CDR1 is SNHLY, CDR2 FYNNEI. Deletions cut 2 bases from V and 6 bases from J, with 11 bases between. CDR3 length: 13 amino acids. CDR3 nucleotides: TGTGCCAGCAGTGAACTAAATCGTGGCGAGCAGTACTTC. It yields the protein CASSELNRGEQYF.

This clone was detected only once. DNA of the CDR3: TGTGCCAGCAGGGGAGGACAGGGGGCTGCAGATACGCAGTATTTT. It translates to CASRGGQGAADTQYF. This chain uses TRBV2 with TRBJ2-3; TRBD1 matches 11 bases. The germline CDR1 and CDR2 sequences are SNHLY and FYNNEI. CDR3 length: 15 residues. The V segment lost 6 bases and the J segment 4 bases; nucleotides outside the gene matches: 6.

V gene TRBV5-6 combines with J gene TRBJ1-2, with a tentative D call TRBD1 (6 bases). The CDR3 consists of 16 residues. CDR1 is SGHDT and CDR2 is YYEEEE in the germline V gene. Trimming shortened V by 2 bases and J by 5 bases, and 19 bases separated the two germline ends. CDR3 sequence reads: CASSLLFAGAGYGYTF. The CDR3 DNA sequence: TGTGCCAGCAGCTTATTATTCGCAGGGGCTGGTTATGGCTACACCTTC.

The rearrangement links TRBV12-5 to TRBJ2-7, with D possibly TRBD1 on 5 matching bases. The V and J ends lost 1 base and 0 bases respectively, with 7 bases between them. Germline assignment: CDR1 LGHNT and CDR2 FRNRAP. This CDR3 has 14 residues. In DNA, the CDR3 is TGTGCTAGTGGTTTGGAACAGGCCTCCTACGAGCAGTACTTC. This codes for CASGLEQASYEQYF.

This rearrangement joins TRBV4-1 to TRBJ2-7; TRBD1 or TRBD2 may be the D gene (5 bases each). V was shortened by 0 bases and J by 1 base, with 16 bases between the two germline ends. This CDR3 is 17 amino acids long. Looked up from germline, CDR1 is MGHRA and CDR2 is YSYEKL. The CDR3 coding sequence is TGCGCCAGCAGCCAAGATAGCGACAGCACTCTTTCCTACGAGCAGTACTTC. Translation: CASSQDSDSTLSYEQYF.

This chain connects TRBV9 to TRBJ1-6, with D possibly matching TRBD1 (6 bases). The CDR3 is 15 residues long. Germline V CDR1 and CDR2: SGDLS, YYNGEE. Trimming removed 0 bases from V and 6 bases from J, with 10 bases in between. CDR3 coding DNA: TGTGCCAGCAGCGTAGGCGGGGGCCTTAATTCACCCCTCCACTTT. Translating it yields CASSVGGGLNSPLHF.

The V call is TRBV5-6, the J call TRBJ1-6; unclear D gene. This CDR3 contains 12 residues. V lost 2 bases to trimming and J lost 13 bases, with 10 bases between them. Germline-derived CDR1 and CDR2 are SGHDT and YYEEEE. The CDR3: CASSFGRIPLHF. The CDR3 nucleotides are TGTGCCAGCAGCTTTGGTCGGATCCCCCTCCACTTT. The entire variable domain, with the rest obtained from reference TRBV5-6 and TRBJ1-6, is as follows: DAGVTQSPTHLIKTRGQQVTLRCSPKSGHDTVSWYQQALGQGPQFIFQYYEEEERQRGNFPDRFSGHQFPNYSSELNVNALLLGDSALYLCASSFGRIPLHFGNGTRLTVT.

The rearrangement uses TRBV27 and TRBJ2-2; 9 bases align to TRBD1. Trimming removed 6 bases from V and 5 bases from J; junction bases left unmatched: 7. This CDR3 is 15 amino acids long. CDR1 is MNHEY, CDR2 SMNVEV, per germline (reference sequence). CDR3 bases: TGTGCCAGCAGAAGGGACAGGGAAACAACCGGGGAGCTGTTTTTT. This sequence encodes CASRRDRETTGELFF.